The 25 T cell receptor beta chains below were found in one sample sequenced in a study of cytomegalovirus exposure and HLA in healthy donors. The PCR had 60 Vbeta and 13 Jbeta primers. Only in-frame clones appear in the TCRdb table, and some are missing; sequencing was by immunoSEQ multiplex PCR. This repertoire includes 95,000 to 150,000 clones. Sequenced sample: PBMCs. The source is a man between 18 and 29 years old in good health and CMV-seronegative.

The V and J genes are TRBV6-6 and TRBJ1-1; TRBD1 agrees at 7 bases. V dropped 4 bases and J dropped 4; count of bases not matched to a gene: 9. CDR1 and CDR2 from the germline V gene are MNHNY and SVGAGI (reference sequence). This CDR3 region has 15 residues. CDR3 bases: TGTGCCAGCAGTTTCCCCTTTACAGGGGCCACTGAAGCTTTCTTT. The encoded protein is CASSFPFTGATEAFF.

This chain connects TRBV5-1 to TRBJ1-1, with 7 nucleotides matching TRBD1. V lost 0 bases, J lost 4 bases, and 9 bases stayed unmatched. Germline assignment: CDR1 SGHRS and CDR2 YFSETQ. The CDR3 covers 16 residues. The CDR3 here is CASSLVARQGGTEAFF. DNA for the CDR3: TGCGCCAGCAGCTTGGTAGCGCGTCAGGGGGGCACTGAAGCTTTCTTT.

The chain carries TRBV4-1 and TRBJ1-1, with D unclear. The CDR3 runs to 14 residues. V lost 1 base and J lost 2, with 8 bases in between. Germline V lookup: CDR1 MGHRA, CDR2 YSYEKL. CDR3 in DNA: TGCGCCAGCAGCCAAGGATGGAGCAACACTGAAGCTTTCTTT. This codes for CASSQGWSNTEAFF.

This chain connects TRBV5-1 to TRBJ1-3; 7 bases match TRBD1. Germline V gene sequence: CDR1 SGHRS, CDR2 YFSETQ. This CDR3 comprises 16 residues. V gave up 5 bases and J gave up 2 bases; unmatched junction bases: 10. DNA for the CDR3: TGCGCCAGCAGACCATCAACCGACAGGGCTGGAAACACCATATATTTT. As protein: CASRPSTDRAGNTIYF.

V usage is TRBV5-6 and J usage is TRBJ2-7, with D perhaps TRBD1 (6 bases). Germline assignment: CDR1 SGHDT and CDR2 YYEEEE. The CDR3 totals 15 residues. Trimming took 0 bases from V and 2 from J, leaving 12 bases between them. The CDR3 reads CASSLGGGEAYEQYF. The CDR3 DNA is TGTGCCAGCAGCTTGGGAGGGGGAGAAGCCTACGAGCAGTACTTC.

The V call is TRBV18, the J call TRBJ1-1, with TRBD1 matching over 9 bases. The germline V gene encodes CDR1 KGHSH and CDR2 LQKENI. The CDR3 has 15 residues. Trimming took 0 bases from V and 6 from J; bases not matched to a gene: 5. The CDR3 spells CASSPPNRGPSEAFF. In DNA, the CDR3 is TGTGCCAGCTCACCACCGAACAGGGGGCCATCTGAAGCTTTCTTT. The entire variable domain, with the rest obtained from reference TRBV18 and TRBJ1-1, is as follows: NAGVMQNPRHLVRRRGQEARLRCSPMKGHSHVYWYRQLPEEGLKFMVYLQKENIIDESGMPKERFSAEFPKEGPSILRIQQVVRGDSAAYFCASSPPNRGPSEAFFGQGTRLTVV.

V is TRBV7-9 and J is TRBJ1-6; TRBD1 agrees at 7 bases. The CDR3 loop spans 15 amino acids. Germline V gives CDR1 SEHNR, CDR2 FQNEAQ (reference sequence). V lost 3 bases and J lost 2; bases outside the gene matches: 1. The CDR3 protein is CASSLTGPYNSPLHF. As DNA, the CDR3 is TGTGCCAGCAGCTTGACAGGGCCCTATAATTCACCCCTCCACTTT.

This chain uses TRBV18 with TRBJ1-5, with D perhaps TRBD1 (6 bases). This CDR3 comprises 14 residues. Trimming took off 5 bases at V and 0 bases at J, with 8 bases between the two ends. Per germline, CDR1 KGHSH and CDR2 LQKENI. Here the CDR3 reads CASSTGISNQPQHF. CDR3 bases: TGTGCCAGCTCAACAGGGATTAGCAATCAGCCCCAGCATTTT.

This chain uses TRBV11-3 with TRBJ1-2; D remains ambiguous. The V gene's germline CDR1 is SGHNT and CDR2 YENEEA. With 5 bases removed from V and 3 bases from J, the gap between germline ends came to 16 bases. The CDR3 is 15 residues long. DNA for the CDR3: TGTGCCAGCAGCCCCTACTTGAAGGCGGACTATGGCTACACCTTC. Protein: CASSPYLKADYGYTF.

The chain recombines TRBV27 with TRBJ1-3, with D possibly matching TRBD1 (5 bases). The CDR3 runs to 16 residues. V lost 9 bases to trimming and J lost 0 bases, with 18 bases between them. Germline V gene data show CDR1 as MNHEY and CDR2 as SMNVEV (reference sequence). The CDR3 bases are TGTGCCAGGAAGAGAGAGACAGTGAGCTCTGGAAACACCATATATTTT. It yields the protein CARKRETVSSGNTIYF.

The genes are TRBV12-5 and TRBJ2-2; 7 bases align to TRBD1. The germline V gene encodes CDR1 LGHNT and CDR2 FRNRAP. This CDR3 comprises 15 residues. V gave up 1 base and J gave up 3 bases; unmatched junction bases: 2. The CDR3 spells CASGLDGTDTGELFF. The CDR3 nucleotides are TGTGCTAGTGGTTTGGATGGGACAGACACCGGGGAGCTGTTTTTT.

The chain combines TRBV12-5 with TRBJ1-1; no clear D gene. CDR1 LGHNT and CDR2 FRNRAP come from the germline V gene. The CDR3 is made up of 13 amino acids. V lost 3 bases, J lost 2 bases, and 7 bases lay in between. The CDR3 region is CASGLHSNTEAFF. CDR3 nucleotide sequence: TGTGCTAGTGGTTTACACAGCAACACTGAAGCTTTCTTT.

The chain has TRBV19 and TRBJ2-3; 7 nucleotides agree with TRBD1. V dropped 10 bases and J dropped 1; count of bases not matched to a gene: 8. Germline V gene sequence: CDR1 LNHDA, CDR2 SQIVND (reference sequence). The CDR3 extends over 14 amino acids. The CDR3 protein is CATNVGTGTDTQYF. CDR3 in DNA: TGTGCCACCAACGTGGGGACAGGCACAGATACGCAGTATTTT.

The V gene is TRBV19, the J gene TRBJ1-1; D perhaps matches TRBD1 (5 bases). V lost 5 bases and J 4 bases, leaving 14 bases between the germline ends. Germline V gene lookup returns CDR1 LNHDA and CDR2 SQIVND (reference sequence). The CDR3 consists of 14 residues. CDR3 region: CASSRVLGGTEAFF. Here the CDR3 DNA reads TGTGCCAGTAGTCGGGTTTTGGGGGGCACTGAAGCTTTCTTT. Full variable domain (remainder filled in from reference TRBV19 and TRBJ1-1): DGGITQSPKYLFRKEGQNVTLSCEQNLNHDAMYWYRQDPGQGLRLIYYSQIVNDFQKGDIAEGYSVSREKKESFPLTVTSAQKNPTAFYLCASSRVLGGTEAFFGQGTRLTVV.

The genes are TRBV4-1 and TRBJ2-7; D might be TRBD2 (6 bases). V lost 6 bases and J 1 base, leaving 13 bases between the germline ends. Germline values: CDR1 MGHRA, CDR2 YSYEKL. This CDR3 contains 14 residues. CDR3 in DNA: TGCGCCAGCAGTCGAAGCGGGCCGTCCTACGAGCAGTACTTC. Protein sequence: CASSRSGPSYEQYF.

This chain connects TRBV28 to TRBJ2-5; D uncertain. The DNA matches TRBJ2-7 better at its end, which makes the J call doubtful. The CDR3 spans 15 residues. CDR1 is MDHEN and CDR2 is SYDVKM in the germline V gene. The CDR3, as DNA: TGTGCCAGCAGTTTACGGCGGTTGGGTCTCTACGAGCAGTACTTC. Its translation: CASSLRRLGLYEQYF.

CDR3 nucleotide sequence: TGTGCCAGCTCACCCCGACAGGGGGGGCAAGAGACCCAGTACTTC. Translating it yields CASSPRQGGQETQYF. V and J are TRBV18 and TRBJ2-5; TRBD1 aligns across 9 bases. The CDR3 runs 15 residues. V lost 3 bases and J lost 2; bases outside the gene matches: 4. The germline V gene encodes CDR1 KGHSH and CDR2 LQKENI.

The chain carries TRBV4-1 and TRBJ1-2; D gene unclear. V shed 3 bases and J shed 4 bases, with 15 bases lying between them. This CDR3 spans 15 amino acids. The germline V gene encodes CDR1 MGHRA and CDR2 YSYEKL. The CDR3 reads CASSHEPRSGYGYTF. CDR3 DNA sequence: TGCGCCAGCAGCCACGAGCCCCGGAGCGGCTATGGCTACACCTTC.

The chain joins TRBV7-6 to TRBJ2-3; 8 bases align to TRBD1. Per the germline V gene, CDR1 is SGHVS and CDR2 is FNYEAQ. With 5 bases clipped from V and 2 bases from J, the junction kept 6 bases outside the gene matches. The CDR3 runs to 15 residues. The CDR3 DNA follows: TGTGCCAGCAGCCTCCGGGACAGGAACACAGATACGCAGTATTTT. Protein product: CASSLRDRNTDTQYF.

The chain employs TRBV5-1 and TRBJ2-2; 12 positions agree with TRBD1. Germline V gene sequence: CDR1 SGHRS, CDR2 YFSETQ. CDR3 length: 14 amino acids. V lost 7 bases to trimming and J lost 7 bases; unmatched junction nucleotides: 5. CDR3 sequence (DNA): TGCGCCAGCCGGGACAGGGGGCGTTTCGGGGAGCTGTTTTTT. It encodes CASRDRGRFGELFF.

The rearrangement links TRBV10-3 to TRBJ2-5, with a possible D match to TRBD1 (5 bases). CDR1 is ENHRY and CDR2 is SYGVKD in the germline V gene. This CDR3 has 15 amino acids. V lost 0 bases and J 5 bases, leaving 13 bases between the germline ends. The chain's CDR3 is CAISESGPGRETQYF. DNA of the CDR3: TGTGCCATCAGTGAGTCGGGGCCAGGAAGGGAGACCCAGTACTTC.

The genes are TRBV11-2 and TRBJ1-4; D might be TRBD1 (5 bases). Germline V CDR1 and CDR2: SGHAT, FQNNGV. Trimming stripped 2 bases from V and 8 bases from J, with 12 bases between. CDR3 length equals 14 residues. The CDR3 coding sequence is TGTGCCAGCAGCTTAACCCCGGGGGAGGAAAAACTGTTTTTT. It encodes CASSLTPGEEKLFF.

The rearrangement joins TRBV28 to TRBJ2-2; possibly TRBD1 for D (5 bases). CDR3 size: 14 residues. V shed 3 bases and J shed 0 bases, with 5 bases lying between them. Per germline, CDR1 MDHEN and CDR2 SYDVKM. The CDR3 protein is CASSLTANTGELFF. CDR3 nucleotides: TGTGCCAGCAGTTTGACAGCGAACACCGGGGAGCTGTTTTTT.

The chain carries TRBV6-1 and TRBJ2-7; TRBD2 is a possible D gene (5 bases). Trimming removed 6 bases at V and 2 bases at J, with 11 bases between. CDR3 size: 13 residues. The germline CDR1 and CDR2 sequences are MNHNS and SASEGT. CDR3 in amino acids: CASRPTEAYEQYF. The CDR3 bases are TGTGCCAGCAGACCGACGGAGGCCTACGAGCAGTACTTC.

This chain uses TRBV5-1 with TRBJ2-5, with D perhaps TRBD2 (5 bases). Germline lookup yields CDR1 SGHRS and CDR2 YFSETQ. CDR3 length: 15 amino acids. V was trimmed by 1 base and J by 0 bases, leaving 10 bases between them. CDR3: CASSLYGSYQETQYF. The CDR3 DNA reads as TGCGCCAGCAGCTTGTATGGGAGTTACCAAGAGACCCAGTACTTC.